The 21 T cell receptor beta chains presented below share a single source sample, sequenced in a study of control samples from healthy donors and cancer patients. This table comes from immunoSEQ multiplex PCR, and its TCRdb copy is limited to in-frame clones, with some not included. The sample holds about 86,000 clones, more than 80% seen once. What was sequenced was blood. The receptors shown here come from a woman aged 25-40 years in good health.

For the CDR3, the DNA is TGTGCCAGCAGCCCCAGCGGGAGTAGCGACACCGGGGAGCTGTTTTTT. Translating gives CASSPSGSSDTGELFF. The chain is built from TRBV11-3 and TRBJ2-2; the match to TRBD2 covers 8 bases. The length of the CDR3 is 16 residues. V trimming: 5 bases; J trimming: 3 bases; junction bases outside the gene matches: 8. The germline V gene has CDR1 SGHNT and CDR2 YENEEA.

The CDR3 is CASSLGSANYGYTF. CDR3 sequence (DNA): TGTGCCAGCAGCTTGGGCAGCGCTAACTATGGCTACACCTTC. The V gene is TRBV5-5, the J gene TRBJ1-2; D uncertain. Trimming took off 0 bases at V and 0 bases at J, with 6 bases between the two ends. This CDR3 region has 14 residues. Per germline, CDR1 SGHKS and CDR2 YYEKEE (reference sequence).

The CDR3 loop reads CASSPPGTRYEQYF. As DNA, the CDR3 is TGTGCCAGCTCACCTCCCGGGACACGTTACGAGCAGTACTTC. The rearrangement uses TRBV18 and TRBJ2-7; possibly TRBD1 for D (6 bases). CDR3 length: 14 amino acids. CDR1 KGHSH and CDR2 LQKENI come from the germline V gene. The V and J ends lost 3 bases and 4 bases respectively, with 13 bases between them.

J is TRBJ1-1 and V is TRBV6-5; a possible D gene is TRBD1 (6 bases). V shed 7 bases and J shed 6 bases, with 12 bases lying between them. This CDR3 contains 12 residues. Germline CDR1 and CDR2: MNHEY and SVGAGI. This CDR3 reads CASTGGPAEAFF. The CDR3, as DNA: TGTGCCAGCACCGGGGGCCCCGCTGAAGCTTTCTTT.

The V gene is TRBV5-1, the J gene TRBJ2-1; D unresolved. Germline assignment: CDR1 SGHRS and CDR2 YFSETQ. Trimming removed 4 bases at V and 2 bases at J, with 10 bases between. This CDR3 spans 14 amino acids. Here the CDR3 reads CASSLTGPYNEQFF. For the CDR3, the DNA is TGCGCCAGCAGCCTAACCGGGCCCTACAATGAGCAGTTCTTC. The whole variable domain, filled in from reference TRBV5-1 and TRBJ2-1, reads KAGVTQTPRYLIKTRGQQVTLSCSPISGHRSVSWYQQTPGQGLQFLFEYFSETQRNKGNFPGRFSGRQFSNSRSEMNVSTLELGDSALYLCASSLTGPYNEQFFGPGTRLTVL.

The chain carries TRBV15 and TRBJ2-3; D not certain. Germline assignment: CDR1 LNHNV and CDR2 YYDKDF (reference sequence). V was clipped by 2 bases and J by 0 bases, with 6 bases between them. CDR3 length: 14 amino acids. CDR3 DNA sequence: TGTGCCACCAGCAGATCAGGTAGCACAGATACGCAGTATTTT. Protein product: CATSRSGSTDTQYF.

This clone came up once. V usage is TRBV7-8 and J usage is TRBJ1-4; 9 bases fit TRBD1. V lost 5 bases to trimming and J lost 8 bases; unmatched junction nucleotides: 9. This CDR3 is built from 15 residues. Germline V CDR1 and CDR2: SGHVS, FQNEAQ. CDR3 amino acids: CASSTRTGVGEKLFF. The CDR3 DNA reads TGTGCCAGCAGCACAAGGACAGGGGTCGGGGAAAAACTGTTTTTT. Drawing the rest from reference TRBV7-8 and TRBJ1-4, the complete variable domain is GAGVSQSPRYKVAKRGQDVALRCDPISGHVSLFWYQQALGQGPEFLTYFQNEAQLDKSGLPSDRFFAERPEGSVSTLKIQRTQQEDSAVYLCASSTRTGVGEKLFFGSGTQLSVL.

The chain has TRBV19 and TRBJ2-7, with D maybe TRBD1 (6 bases). The CDR3 runs 15 residues. CDR1 is LNHDA and CDR2 is SQIVND in the germline V gene (reference sequence). V shed 4 bases and J shed 3 bases, with 16 bases lying between them. The CDR3 sequence: CASSKGQFLGYEQYF. CDR3 sequence (DNA): TGTGCCAGTAGTAAAGGACAGTTCTTAGGCTACGAGCAGTACTTC.

The V and J genes are TRBV7-9 and TRBJ1-6, with D perhaps TRBD1 (5 bases). This CDR3 spans 14 amino acids. The germline CDR1 and CDR2 sequences are SEHNR and FQNEAQ (reference sequence). V lost 5 bases to trimming and J lost 9 bases, with 14 bases between them. CDR3 sequence reads: CASSPPGKGSPLHF. The DNA of the CDR3 is TGTGCCAGCAGCCCGCCAGGGAAGGGTTCACCCCTCCACTTT.

The chain uses TRBV9 and TRBJ1-3, with D possibly matching TRBD1 (5 bases). Germline CDR1 is SGDLS and CDR2 is YYNGEE. V was cut by 4 bases and J by 2 bases, with 16 bases left in between. CDR3 length: 16 residues. The CDR3 nucleotides are TGTGCCAGCAGCCTTAGTTGGGGGGTTGCTGGAAACACCATATATTTT. Protein product: CASSLSWGVAGNTIYF.

This sequence joins TRBV6-5 and TRBJ1-3, with 8 nucleotides matching TRBD1. Germline V gene lookup returns CDR1 MNHEY and CDR2 SVGAGI. The junction had 4 bases not matched to a gene; V was cut back by 5 bases and J by 4 bases. The CDR3 has 14 amino acids. CDR3 in amino acids: CASSNRQGGNTIYF. CDR3 DNA: TGTGCCAGCAGTAACAGACAGGGGGGAAACACCATATATTTT.

The chain couples TRBV5-4 to TRBJ2-7; 15 bases map to TRBD2. The V gene end was trimmed by 3 bases and the J gene end by 3 bases; junction bases not matched to a gene: 7. The CDR3 runs to 17 residues. The germline CDR1 and CDR2 sequences are SGHNT and YYREEE (reference sequence). In DNA, the CDR3 is TGTGCCAGCAGCTCCCGGACTAGCGGGAGGGCCCGCTACGAGCAGTACTTC. Protein product: CASSSRTSGRARYEQYF.

The J gene is TRBJ2-5, the V gene TRBV20-1; no definite D call. From germline, CDR1 is DFQATT and CDR2 SNEGSKA (reference sequence). V dropped 6 bases and J dropped 4 bases, with 9 bases sitting between them. The CDR3 sequence is 11 residues long. The CDR3: CSALWGETQYF. DNA for the CDR3: TGCAGTGCCCTGTGGGGAGAGACCCAGTACTTC.

This chain connects TRBV3-1 (or the pseudogene TRBV3-2) to TRBJ2-5; maybe TRBD1 (5 bases). This CDR3 spans 14 amino acids. Trimming pared 4 bases from V and 5 bases from J, leaving 14 bases between. CDR1 and CDR2 from the germline V gene are LGHDT and YNNKEL (reference sequence). In nucleotides, the CDR3 is TGTGCCAGCAGCCGAGGACAACGGATTGAGACCCAGTACTTC. Residues: CASSRGQRIETQYF.

The genes are TRBV28 and TRBJ1-5; D unresolved. Looked up from germline, CDR1 is MDHEN and CDR2 is SYDVKM. The CDR3 has 10 residues. Trimming removed 4 bases from V and 7 bases from J, with 2 bases in between. The CDR3 region is CASSYQPQHF. CDR3 in DNA: TGTGCCAGCAGTTACCAGCCCCAGCATTTT.

This chain joins TRBV9 and TRBJ1-1; D ambiguous. The CDR3 has 13 amino acids. Germline CDR1 and CDR2: SGDLS and YYNGEE. The germline V and J ends were trimmed by 0 bases and 3 bases, with 6 bases remaining between them. CDR3 sequence reads: CASSVDMDTEAFF. As DNA, the CDR3 is TGTGCCAGCAGCGTAGACATGGACACTGAAGCTTTCTTT.

This clone appeared a single time. V and J are TRBV6-5 and TRBJ1-2; the D gene is possibly TRBD1 (6 bases). Germline lookup yields CDR1 MNHEY and CDR2 SVGAGI. This CDR3 is 14 amino acids long. The V end lost 0 bases, the J end lost 10 bases, and 15 bases lay between the germline ends. This CDR3 is CASSYSQGRTDYTF. CDR3 DNA sequence: TGTGCCAGCAGTTACTCTCAGGGCCGGACAGACTACACCTTC.

The gene calls are TRBV3-1 (or the pseudogene TRBV3-2) and TRBJ2-7, with no clear D. The CDR3 is 12 amino acids. V lost 3 bases to trimming and J lost 6 bases, with 9 bases between them. CDR1 is LGHDT and CDR2 is YNNKEL in the germline V gene (reference sequence). The CDR3: CASSQTPTEQYF. DNA for the CDR3: TGTGCCAGCAGCCAGACCCCAACCGAGCAGTACTTC.

This chain links TRBV2 with TRBJ1-5; 7 nucleotides match TRBD1. There are 14 residues in the CDR3. V shed 8 bases and J 4 bases; nucleotides not matched to a gene: 8. Germline CDR1 is SNHLY and CDR2 is FYNNEI. CDR3 DNA sequence: TGTGCCAGCGGGAGACAGGGAGAGAATCAGCCCCAGCATTTT. Amino acid sequence: CASGRQGENQPQHF.

The rearrangement joins TRBV3-1 (or the pseudogene TRBV3-2) to TRBJ1-2, with TRBD1 matching over 7 bases. CDR1 is LGHDT and CDR2 is YNNKEL in the germline V gene (reference sequence). Trimming removed 5 bases from V and 2 bases from J; junction bases left unmatched: 5. The CDR3 consists of 14 residues. CDR3 DNA: TGTGCCAGCAGCGGGGACAGCAGAAACTATGGCTACACCTTC. Translated: CASSGDSRNYGYTF.

The chain uses TRBV13 and TRBJ1-1; possible D gene TRBD1, 6 bases. Trimming removed 5 bases at V and 0 bases at J, with 13 bases between. Germline values: CDR1 PRHDT, CDR2 FYEKMQ (reference sequence). The CDR3 consists of 15 residues. In nucleotides, the CDR3 is TGTGCCAGCAGCCCCACTACAGGGATGAACACTGAAGCTTTCTTT. Translated: CASSPTTGMNTEAFF.